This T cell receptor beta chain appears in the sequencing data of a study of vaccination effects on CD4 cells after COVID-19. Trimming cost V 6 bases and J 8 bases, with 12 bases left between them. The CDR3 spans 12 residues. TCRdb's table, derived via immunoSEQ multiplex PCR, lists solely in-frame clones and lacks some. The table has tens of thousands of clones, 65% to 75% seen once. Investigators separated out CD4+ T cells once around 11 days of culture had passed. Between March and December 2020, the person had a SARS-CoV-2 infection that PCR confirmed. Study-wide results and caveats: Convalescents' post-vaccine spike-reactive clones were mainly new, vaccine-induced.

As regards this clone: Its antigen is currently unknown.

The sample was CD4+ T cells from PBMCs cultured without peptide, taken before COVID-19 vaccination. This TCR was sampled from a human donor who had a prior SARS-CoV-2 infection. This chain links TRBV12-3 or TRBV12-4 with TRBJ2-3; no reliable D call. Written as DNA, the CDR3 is TGTGCCAGCAGCTTTGTGCAAGGTACGCAGTATTTT. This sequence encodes CASSFVQGTQYF.